The clone carrying this TCR beta chain has a handful of counts. These data originate in a study of blood T cell repertoires in COVID-19. Study background: Sites in the United States, Italy and Spain provided acute and convalescent COVID-19 samples. Sample material is recorded as cDNA or gDNA derived from T cells, B-cell-depleted T cells, or PBMCs.

V dropped 6 bases and J dropped 1 base, with 10 bases sitting between them. There are 14 residues in the CDR3. Germline CDR1 is MDHEN and CDR2 is SYDVKM. Study processing details: How many nucleated cells were present was estimated from reference gene primer amplification. Sequencing used immunoSEQ multiplex PCR; TCRdb keeps in-frame clones, though not all of them. V, J and clone size were drawn from that table, and D and trimming were deduced from the DNA. The profile shows about 130,000 clones, approximately 89% of them singletons. V is TRBV28 and J is TRBJ1-5; D possibly corresponds to TRBD1 (6 bases). The TCR was taken from a man aged 45 to 65 with acute or convalescent COVID-19. The source material was peripheral blood. Here the CDR3 reads CASRHRVSNQPQHF. Written as DNA, the CDR3 is TGTGCCAGCAGACACAGGGTAAGCAATCAGCCCCAGCATTTT.